These 30 T cell receptor beta chains share one sample of origin, sequenced in a study of a mutant IDH1 vaccine in newly diagnosed glioma. Noted time point: week 35, safety follow-up. Each dose delivered 300 ug of mutant IDH1 20-mer peptide subcutaneously with imiquimod. The method was immunoSEQ multiplex PCR; TCRdb's version includes in-frame clones alone and lacks a portion of them. The repertoire includes about 33,000 clones, around three quarters of them detected once, and 3.2% sits in the top ten. These receptors' targets are unknown. Material: PBMCs, obtained from a glioma patient whose treatment included an IDH1 peptide vaccine. All receptors come from a man aged 35 to 55 with glioma. Some clones in this sample may be carry-over from other donors' samples.

J is TRBJ2-7 and V is TRBV27; D not resolved. CDR1 is MNHEY and CDR2 is SMNVEV in the germline V gene (reference sequence). The CDR3 has 14 residues. Trimming removed 6 bases at V and 7 bases at J, with 19 bases between. The CDR3, as DNA: TGTGCCAGCAGCTCCGGGTCCCTAGGGTGGGAGCAGTACTTC. This translates into CASSSGSLGWEQYF.

The chain couples TRBV6-5 to TRBJ1-5; weak D call: TRBD1 (5 bases). The CDR3 has 13 amino acids. V lost 4 bases to trimming and J lost 7 bases, with 11 bases between them. CDR1 and CDR2 (germline): MNHEY, SVGAGI. Written as DNA, the CDR3 is TGTGCCAGCAGTTGGGGGTTTTCCCAGCCCCAGCATTTT. Translating gives CASSWGFSQPQHF.

V usage is TRBV27 and J usage is TRBJ1-5; D is unclear. Germline lookup yields CDR1 MNHEY and CDR2 SMNVEV (reference sequence). The CDR3 has 15 amino acids. With 5 bases removed from V and 3 bases from J, the gap between germline ends came to 14 bases. CDR3 nucleotides: TGTGCCAGCAGTCGGGAGGGTTGGATCAATCAGCCCCAGCATTTT. This codes for CASSREGWINQPQHF.

A single count supports this clone. This chain joins TRBV9 and TRBJ2-2; D gene ambiguous. V was cut by 0 bases and J by 1 base, with 4 bases left in between. This CDR3 has 14 amino acids. Germline CDR1 SGDLS, CDR2 YYNGEE. The CDR3 loop reads CASSVEMNTGELFF. In DNA form, the CDR3 reads TGTGCCAGCAGCGTAGAGATGAACACCGGGGAGCTGTTTTTT.

In the case of this clone: A read error may account for a junction end that differs from germline. The chain uses TRBV7-7 and TRBJ1-4, with unresolved D. Germline lookup yields CDR1 SSHAT and CDR2 FNYEAQ (reference sequence). The CDR3 loop spans 13 amino acids. CDR3 DNA: TGTGCTAGCAGCTTAATCCGTGGGGAAAAACTGTTTTTT. Protein sequence: CASSLIRGEKLFF.

The chain carries TRBV5-8 and TRBJ1-1, with D unclear. Per the germline V gene, CDR1 is SGHTS and CDR2 is YDEGEE. This CDR3 contains 15 residues. The V gene lost 0 bases and the J gene lost 5 bases, with 14 bases spanning the gap. Here the CDR3 reads CASSLAEVGVTEAFF. The CDR3 DNA reads TGTGCCAGCAGCTTGGCCGAGGTTGGGGTGACTGAAGCTTTCTTT.

The table lists this clone with a few counts. The chain links TRBV5-1 to TRBJ1-1; 8 nucleotides align to TRBD1. V gave up 4 bases and J gave up 9 bases; unmatched junction bases: 8. The CDR3 totals 13 residues. Germline lookup yields CDR1 SGHRS and CDR2 YFSETQ. CDR3 DNA: TGCGCCAGCAGCCCCGGCAGGGACAGGCAAGCTTTCTTT. It is translated as CASSPGRDRQAFF. Variable domain in full (rest from reference TRBV5-1 and TRBJ1-1): KAGVTQTPRYLIKTRGQQVTLSCSPISGHRSVSWYQQTPGQGLQFLFEYFSETQRNKGNFPGRFSGRQFSNSRSEMNVSTLELGDSALYLCASSPGRDRQAFFGQGTRLTVV.

This chain connects TRBV7-2 to TRBJ2-5; 11 nucleotides line up with TRBD2. The V segment lost 6 bases and the J segment 2 bases; nucleotides outside the gene matches: 14. This CDR3 is 18 amino acids long. Germline CDR1 and CDR2: SGHTA and FQGNSA. CDR3 in DNA: TGTGCCAGCAGTTTAAGGGCTAGCGGGGGGTACCTGCAAGAGACCCAGTACTTC. It translates to CASSLRASGGYLQETQYF.

The chain joins TRBV5-6 to TRBJ1-1; D not certain. This CDR3 has 14 amino acids. Germline V gives CDR1 SGHDT, CDR2 YYEEEE. The germline V and J ends were trimmed by 4 bases and 3 bases, with 13 bases remaining between them. The CDR3 protein is CASSPWPADTEAFF. DNA for the CDR3: TGTGCCAGCAGCCCCTGGCCAGCTGACACTGAAGCTTTCTTT.

This chain uses TRBV4-3 with TRBJ2-4; weak D call: TRBD1 (5 bases). Germline V gene sequence: CDR1 LGHNA, CDR2 YSLEER. CDR3 length: 15 amino acids. V shed 0 bases and J shed 7 bases, with 13 bases lying between them. The CDR3 sequence is CASSQDAGAPNIQYF. The CDR3 DNA is TGCGCCAGCAGCCAAGATGCTGGGGCGCCGAACATTCAGTACTTC.

The V gene is TRBV5-6, the J gene TRBJ2-1, with a tentative D call TRBD2 (7 bases). The length of the CDR3 is 18 residues. With 3 bases removed from V and 4 bases from J, the gap between germline ends came to 23 bases. Germline CDR1 SGHDT, CDR2 YYEEEE. CDR3 sequence: CASSSIPLSRGRYNEQFF. In DNA form, the CDR3 reads TGTGCCAGCAGCTCGATACCCCTATCGCGGGGGCGTTACAATGAGCAGTTCTTC.

This clone was picked up one time. The rearrangement links TRBV5-6 to TRBJ2-5; D is perhaps TRBD1 (6 bases). Trimming pared 4 bases from V and 3 bases from J, leaving 22 bases between. This CDR3 has 17 residues. Germline assignment: CDR1 SGHDT and CDR2 YYEEEE. The CDR3 spells CASSPSTYRDTKETQYF. The CDR3 DNA reads as TGTGCCAGCAGCCCTTCGACTTACCGGGACACCAAAGAGACCCAGTACTTC.

The genes are TRBV7-2 and TRBJ1-5, with 7 bases matching TRBD1. Germline V CDR1 and CDR2: SGHTA, FQGNSA. This CDR3 region has 13 residues. J gave up 5 bases and V 7 bases, and 5 bases lay outside the gene matches. The DNA for the CDR3 is TGTGCCAGCACCGACGACAGGGATCAGCCCCAGCATTTT. Translating it yields CASTDDRDQPQHF. The full variable domain, its missing parts supplied by reference TRBV7-2 and TRBJ1-5, is GAGVSQSPSNKVTEKGKDVELRCDPISGHTALYWYRQSLGQGLEFLIYFQGNSAPDKSGLPSDRFSAERTGGSVSTLTIQRTQQEDSAVYLCASTDDRDQPQHFGDGTRLSIL.

V and J are TRBV11-1 and TRBJ1-1; D gene ambiguous. Germline V gene data show CDR1 as SGHAT and CDR2 as FQDESV (reference sequence). This CDR3 spans 16 amino acids. Trimming took off 2 bases at V and 4 bases at J, with 17 bases between the two ends. The CDR3 region is CASSLLSAMASTEAFF. In DNA, the CDR3 is TGTGCCAGCAGCTTATTGTCGGCGATGGCGAGCACTGAAGCTTTCTTT.

The chain uses TRBV7-9 and TRBJ1-4, with D possibly matching TRBD1 (5 bases). Per the germline V gene, CDR1 is SEHNR and CDR2 is FQNEAQ (reference sequence). Trimming removed 6 bases from V and 3 bases from J, with 17 bases in between. This CDR3 is 16 amino acids long. CDR3 nucleotide sequence: TGTGCCAGCAGTTCCCCCCGGGACGGACCTAATGAAAAACTGTTTTTT. It encodes CASSSPRDGPNEKLFF.

The chain employs TRBV2 and TRBJ1-1, with 7 bases identical to TRBD1. The germline gives CDR1 SNHLY, CDR2 FYNNEI. The CDR3 sequence is 12 residues long. Trimming at V came to 5 bases and at J to 10 bases, leaving 7 bases not matched to a gene. The CDR3 sequence is CASSRGPGGAFF. Here the CDR3 DNA reads TGTGCCAGCAGTAGGGGGCCCGGAGGAGCTTTCTTT.

The DNA of the CDR3 is TGTGCCAGCGGACCGTGGACAGGGGCCACAGATACGCAGTATTTT. The encoded protein is CASGPWTGATDTQYF. The chain joins TRBV7-9 to TRBJ2-3; 9 bases agree with TRBD1. Germline V gene sequence: CDR1 SEHNR, CDR2 FQNEAQ (reference sequence). This CDR3 is built from 15 residues. With 8 bases clipped from V and 2 bases from J, the junction kept 8 bases outside the gene matches.

The V and J genes are TRBV5-4 and TRBJ1-2; D is perhaps TRBD1 (5 bases). CDR1 SGHNT and CDR2 YYREEE come from the germline V gene (reference sequence). V lost 4 bases and J lost 4, with 20 bases in between. The CDR3 runs 16 residues. CDR3: CASSPRGGREGYGYTF. The CDR3 nucleotides are TGTGCCAGCAGCCCAAGAGGTGGCAGGGAGGGCTATGGCTACACCTTC.

V and J are TRBV4-2 and TRBJ2-4; the D gene is possibly TRBD1 (6 bases). The CDR3 extends over 13 amino acids. V shed 5 bases and J shed 7 bases, with 12 bases lying between them. Germline CDR1 and CDR2: LGHNA and YNFKEQ. CDR3 nucleotides: TGTGCCAGCAGCTACAGGGTTGGGAACATTCAGTACTTC. Translated, it gives CASSYRVGNIQYF.

This sequence joins TRBV6-4 and TRBJ1-2, with a possible D match to TRBD1 (6 bases). Germline V gene lookup returns CDR1 MRHNA and CDR2 SNTAGT. The CDR3 totals 16 residues. With 0 bases removed from V and 8 bases from J, the gap between germline ends came to 19 bases. The CDR3 nucleotides read TGTGCCAGCAGTGACTCGATAGGAGGGGGGATCGGCGGCTACACCTTC. It translates to CASSDSIGGGIGGYTF.

The chain joins TRBV27 to TRBJ1-4, with 11 bases lining up with TRBD1. The length of the CDR3 is 14 residues. Germline V gene data show CDR1 as MNHEY and CDR2 as SMNVEV (reference sequence). The J segment lost 5 bases and the V segment lost 4 bases, leaving 0 bases of the junction unmatched. The CDR3 nucleotides are TGTGCCAGCAGTTGGACAGGGGGCAATGAAAAACTGTTTTTT. Its protein product is CASSWTGGNEKLFF.

V and J are TRBV11-2 and TRBJ2-7, with D perhaps given as TRBD1 or TRBD2 (5 bases each). In germline, CDR1 is SGHAT, CDR2 FQNNGV. V lost 5 bases and J lost 0, with 11 bases in between. The CDR3 runs 14 residues. The CDR3: CASSPGAGSYEQYF. CDR3 DNA: TGTGCCAGCAGCCCCGGGGCGGGCTCCTACGAGCAGTACTTC.

V and J are TRBV13 and TRBJ1-5, with TRBD1 as a possible D gene (6 bases). Germline CDR1 PRHDT, CDR2 FYEKMQ (reference sequence). V was cut by 5 bases and J by 5 bases, with 13 bases left in between. The CDR3 is 14 amino acids. CDR3 protein: CASSPGQSDQPQHF. The DNA of the CDR3 is TGTGCCAGCAGCCCGGGACAATCGGATCAGCCCCAGCATTTT.

The V gene is TRBV6-1, the J gene TRBJ1-6; 7 bases map to TRBD1. Germline values: CDR1 MNHNS, CDR2 SASEGT. This CDR3 contains 15 residues. V dropped 6 bases and J dropped 6; count of bases not matched to a gene: 8. The CDR3 DNA reads as TGTGCCAGCAGGCCCGGGACAGACCCTAATTCACCCCTCCACTTT. Translating gives CASRPGTDPNSPLHF.

The gene calls are TRBV5-4 and TRBJ2-3; D assignment may be TRBD1 or TRBD2 (5 bases each). The CDR3 spans 17 residues. Germline V CDR1 and CDR2: SGHNT, YYREEE (reference sequence). V was trimmed by 6 bases and J by 4 bases, leaving 24 bases between them. DNA for the CDR3: TGTGCCAGCACCCGAGGGGCGGTTGGGTCAGTCGCAGATACGCAGTATTTT. The encoded protein is CASTRGAVGSVADTQYF.

The chain recombines TRBV7-2 with TRBJ2-3; 11 bases map to TRBD2. Per germline, CDR1 SGHTA and CDR2 FQGNSA. Trimming at V came to 0 bases and at J to 4 bases, leaving 3 bases not matched to a gene. The CDR3 has 16 amino acids. CDR3 DNA: TGTGCCAGCAGCTTAGCTAGCGGGGGGGCCTCAGATACGCAGTATTTT. Residues: CASSLASGGASDTQYF.

The chain recombines TRBV7-9 with TRBJ1-4; tentatively, D is TRBD1 (6 bases). The CDR3 runs to 12 residues. Germline CDR1 reads SEHNR; CDR2 reads FQNEAQ (reference sequence). Trimming removed 8 bases from V and 14 bases from J, with 18 bases in between. DNA of the CDR3: TGTGCCAGCCTAAGGGGGGCAGGACCTCTGTTTTTT. Amino acid sequence: CASLRGAGPLFF. The full variable domain, rest sourced from reference TRBV7-9 and TRBJ1-4, is DTGVSQNPRHKITKRGQNVTFRCDPISEHNRLYWYRQTLGQGPEFLTYFQNEAQLEKSRLLSDRFSAERPKGSFSTLEIQRTEQGDSAMYLCASLRGAGPLFFGSGTQLSVL.

The rearrangement links TRBV19 to TRBJ2-6; 9 bases map to TRBD2. The CDR3 contains 17 residues. Trimming removed 5 bases from V and 2 bases from J; junction bases left unmatched: 7. The germline V gene has CDR1 LNHDA and CDR2 SQIVND (reference sequence). The CDR3 reads CASSPDGGGAGANVLTF. The DNA of the CDR3 is TGTGCCAGTAGTCCCGATGGCGGGGGGGCTGGGGCCAACGTCCTGACTTTC.

The chain couples TRBV4-3 to TRBJ2-3, with 8 bases matching TRBD2. Germline-derived CDR1 and CDR2 are LGHNA and YSLEER. This CDR3 comprises 14 residues. V shed 1 base and J 7 bases; nucleotides not matched to a gene: 4. The CDR3 loop is CASSQAGGRNTQYF. CDR3 nucleotide sequence: TGCGCCAGCAGCCAAGCGGGGGGGCGGAATACGCAGTATTTT.

V gene TRBV6-5 combines with J gene TRBJ2-3, with D tentatively TRBD2 (5 bases). The V end lost 4 bases, the J end lost 3 bases, and 8 bases lay between the germline ends. Germline values: CDR1 MNHEY, CDR2 SVGAGI. The CDR3 is made up of 13 amino acids. CDR3 nucleotide sequence: TGTGCCAGCAGTTCCCCGGGAACAGATACGCAGTATTTT. This encodes CASSSPGTDTQYF.